This is a list of T cell receptor beta chains from one sample in a study of patients and donors after allogeneic stem cell transplantation. TCRdb reprocessed the RT-PCR reads with MiXCR, giving one entry per CDR3 protein. This sample has 150,000 to 200,000 distinct CDR3 sequences; 25% to 35% occur once, and the top ten carry around 3.2%. Sequenced material: blood, either unsorted or a sorted T cell fraction (not recorded which). The source of these receptors is a human donor who was either an allogeneic HSCT recipient or a stem cell or donor lymphocyte infusion donor (not recorded which). It is not recorded whose cells these are; they may come from a transplant donor. Both conserved end residues are part of each CDR3. D genes are given only for firm matches. Only part of the rows carry a size: once, few, many, or a class if the clone is expanded.

v_call: TRBV7-9; d_call: NA; j_call: TRBJ2-7; clone_size: few; cdr3_length: 14; cdr3_nt: TGTGCCAGCAGCTTAGTCGGGTCGGCCTACGAGCAGTACTTC; cdr3_aa: CASSLVGSAYEQYF
v_call: TRBV7-9; d_call: TRBD2; j_call: TRBJ2-1; clone_size: NA; cdr3_length: 17; cdr3_nt: TGTGCCAGCAGCTTCCCACTAGCGCCACTACCTTACAATGAGCAGTTCTTC; cdr3_aa: CASSFPLAPLPYNEQFF
v_call: TRBV6-5; d_call: TRBD2; j_call: TRBJ2-5; clone_size: few; cdr3_length: 15; cdr3_nt: TGTGCCAGCAGTTACTTGACTAGCGGGAAAGAGACCCAGTACTTC; cdr3_aa: CASSYLTSGKETQYF
v_call: TRBV9; d_call: NA; j_call: TRBJ2-3; clone_size: NA; cdr3_length: 15; cdr3_nt: TGTGCCAGCAGCGTACAACCGGGTAGCACAGATACGCAGTATTTT; cdr3_aa: CASSVQPGSTDTQYF
v_call: TRBV12-5; d_call: NA; j_call: TRBJ2-2; clone_size: NA; cdr3_length: 13; cdr3_nt: TGTGCTAGTGCATGGGGGAACACCGGGGAGCTGTTTTTT; cdr3_aa: CASAWGNTGELFF
v_call: TRBV27; d_call: TRBD2; j_call: TRBJ2-3; clone_size: NA; cdr3_length: 13; cdr3_nt: TGTGCCACCCTAGCGGGCAACACAGATACGCAGTATTTT; cdr3_aa: CATLAGNTDTQYF
v_call: TRBV6-5; d_call: NA; j_call: TRBJ1-2; clone_size: NA; cdr3_length: 14; cdr3_nt: TGTGCCAGCAGCCCCAGCCGGTTTTACTATGGCTACACCTTC; cdr3_aa: CASSPSRFYYGYTF
v_call: TRBV20-1; d_call: NA; j_call: TRBJ2-2; clone_size: few; cdr3_length: 16; cdr3_nt: TGCAGTGCTAGTCCCTTTTTGACCGGGAACACCGGGGAGCTGTTTTTT; cdr3_aa: CSASPFLTGNTGELFF
v_call: TRBV28; d_call: TRBD1; j_call: TRBJ2-5; clone_size: NA; cdr3_length: 17; cdr3_nt: TGTGCCAGCAGTGGGGCAGGGACAGCCACTTTTCGGGAGACCCAGTACTTC; cdr3_aa: CASSGAGTATFRETQYF
v_call: TRBV15; d_call: NA; j_call: TRBJ2-7; clone_size: NA; cdr3_length: 12; cdr3_nt: TGTGCCACCAGCACAGGGCCAAGAGAGCAGTACTTC; cdr3_aa: CATSTGPREQYF
v_call: TRBV20-1; d_call: TRBD1; j_call: TRBJ1-6; clone_size: few; cdr3_length: 13; cdr3_nt: TGCAGTGCTAGGGACAGGGGGAATTCACCCCTCCACTTT; cdr3_aa: CSARDRGNSPLHF
v_call: TRBV21-1; d_call: NA; j_call: TRBJ2-7; clone_size: NA; cdr3_length: 15; cdr3_nt: TGTGCCAGCAGCATTAGCGGGGAGAGCTCCTACGAGCAGTACTTC; cdr3_aa: CASSISGESSYEQYF
v_call: TRBV5-6; d_call: NA; j_call: TRBJ1-5; clone_size: many; cdr3_length: 16; cdr3_nt: TGTGCCAGCAGCTTGGGCTGGGACGCTAGCAATCAGCCCCAGCATTTT; cdr3_aa: CASSLGWDASNQPQHF
v_call: TRBV24-1; d_call: TRBD1; j_call: TRBJ2-7; clone_size: NA; cdr3_length: 17; cdr3_nt: TGTGCCACCAGTGCTACATTTCGGACAGGGGAGACCTACGAGCAGTACTTC; cdr3_aa: CATSATFRTGETYEQYF
v_call: TRBV10-3; d_call: NA; j_call: TRBJ1-1; clone_size: few; cdr3_length: 11; cdr3_nt: TGTGCCATCAGTACCTACACTGAAGCTTTCTTT; cdr3_aa: CAISTYTEAFF
v_call: TRBV5-1; d_call: NA; j_call: TRBJ2-5; clone_size: once; cdr3_length: 16; cdr3_nt: TGCGCCAGCAGCTTGCGGGGCCGGGACCTAGGCGAGACCCAGTACTTC; cdr3_aa: CASSLRGRDLGETQYF
v_call: TRBV6-2/TRBV6-3; d_call: TRBD2; j_call: TRBJ2-7; clone_size: NA; cdr3_length: 14; cdr3_nt: TGTGCCAGCAGACTGACTAGCGGGATGTACAAGCAGTACTTC; cdr3_aa: CASRLTSGMYKQYF
v_call: TRBV6-2/TRBV6-3; d_call: NA; j_call: TRBJ2-7; clone_size: NA; cdr3_length: 14; cdr3_nt: TGTGCCAGCAGTTACTCGAGAGGGACCTGGGAGCAGTACTTC; cdr3_aa: CASSYSRGTWEQYF
v_call: TRBV6-2/TRBV6-3; d_call: TRBD2; j_call: TRBJ2-5; clone_size: few; cdr3_length: 12; cdr3_nt: TGTGCCAGTCTAGCGGACCAAGAGACCCAGTACTTC; cdr3_aa: CASLADQETQYF
v_call: TRBV5-1; d_call: TRBD2; j_call: TRBJ2-7; clone_size: few; cdr3_length: 14; cdr3_nt: TGCGCCAGCAGCTTGGACCTAGCGGGCTACGAGCAGTACTTC; cdr3_aa: CASSLDLAGYEQYF
v_call: TRBV5-1; d_call: NA; j_call: TRBJ1-1; clone_size: few; cdr3_length: 15; cdr3_nt: TGCGCCAGCAGCTTGGGTTTACAGGGAGCGACTGAAGCTTTCTTT; cdr3_aa: CASSLGLQGATEAFF
v_call: TRBV10-3; d_call: TRBD2; j_call: TRBJ2-1; clone_size: NA; cdr3_length: 17; cdr3_nt: TGTGCCATCAGTGGGACTAGCGGGAGGGCCTATGACAATGAGCAGTTCTTC; cdr3_aa: CAISGTSGRAYDNEQFF
v_call: TRBV30; d_call: NA; j_call: TRBJ1-1; clone_size: NA; cdr3_length: 13; cdr3_nt: TGTGCCCAACAAACGACGCTAAACACTGAAGCTTTCTTT; cdr3_aa: CAQQTTLNTEAFF
v_call: TRBV20-1; d_call: TRBD1; j_call: TRBJ2-1; clone_size: NA; cdr3_length: 16; cdr3_nt: TGCAGTGCTAGAGACCTCGGACAGGGGGGATTCGCTGAGCAGTTCTTC; cdr3_aa: CSARDLGQGGFAEQFF
v_call: TRBV5-1; d_call: NA; j_call: TRBJ1-1; clone_size: many; cdr3_length: 13; cdr3_nt: TGCGCCAGCAGCTTCGGGGGAAACACTGAAGCTTTCTTT; cdr3_aa: CASSFGGNTEAFF
v_call: TRBV3-1; d_call: TRBD2; j_call: TRBJ2-1; clone_size: NA; cdr3_length: 15; cdr3_nt: TGTGCCAGCAGCCAGGGGACTAACTTATACAATGAGCAGTTCTTC; cdr3_aa: CASSQGTNLYNEQFF
v_call: TRBV29-1; d_call: NA; j_call: TRBJ2-7; clone_size: NA; cdr3_length: 12; cdr3_nt: TGCAGCGTTCTCGGGGACTCCTACGAGCAGTACTTC; cdr3_aa: CSVLGDSYEQYF
v_call: TRBV25-1; d_call: NA; j_call: TRBJ1-6; clone_size: few; cdr3_length: 16; cdr3_nt: TGTGCCAGCAGTGGGACCGGTAGCTCCTATAATTCACCCCTCCACTTT; cdr3_aa: CASSGTGSSYNSPLHF
v_call: TRBV2; d_call: NA; j_call: TRBJ2-1; clone_size: NA; cdr3_length: 14; cdr3_nt: TGTGCCAGCAGGGGAGAGAGCTCCTACAATGAGCAGTTCTTC; cdr3_aa: CASRGESSYNEQFF
v_call: TRBV7-2; d_call: NA; j_call: TRBJ2-5; clone_size: NA; cdr3_length: 15; cdr3_nt: TGTGCCAGCAGCTTAGAACGGCGGAGGAAAGAGACCCAGTACTTC; cdr3_aa: CASSLERRRKETQYF
v_call: TRBV7-2; d_call: TRBD1; j_call: TRBJ1-4; clone_size: NA; cdr3_length: 15; cdr3_nt: TGTGCCAGCAGCCCCCCGGGACAGCGTAGAGAAAAACTGTTTTTT; cdr3_aa: CASSPPGQRREKLFF
v_call: TRBV7-9; d_call: NA; j_call: TRBJ1-5; clone_size: NA; cdr3_length: 17; cdr3_nt: TGTGCCAGCAGCCTCGGACGTTCACCCTCTGTTAATCAGCCCCAGCATTTT; cdr3_aa: CASSLGRSPSVNQPQHF
v_call: TRBV20-1; d_call: NA; j_call: TRBJ2-3; clone_size: NA; cdr3_length: 15; cdr3_nt: TGCAGTGCTACCTTCTGGGGGTCAAGCACAGATACGCAGTATTTT; cdr3_aa: CSATFWGSSTDTQYF
v_call: TRBV19; d_call: NA; j_call: TRBJ1-1; clone_size: few; cdr3_length: 15; cdr3_nt: TGTGCCAGTAGTGGTGTCGGACACATGAACACTGAAGCTTTCTTT; cdr3_aa: CASSGVGHMNTEAFF
v_call: TRBV7-7; d_call: TRBD1; j_call: TRBJ2-1; clone_size: NA; cdr3_length: 20; cdr3_nt: TGTGCTAGCAGTCCTCCAAGGGACAGGGCATTTACGAGCTCCTACAATGAGCAGTTCTTC; cdr3_aa: CASSPPRDRAFTSSYNEQFF
v_call: TRBV5-1; d_call: TRBD1; j_call: TRBJ2-2; clone_size: many; cdr3_length: 15; cdr3_nt: TGCGCCAGCAGCAAAGAGGGGGCATGGACCGGGGAGCTGTTTTTT; cdr3_aa: CASSKEGAWTGELFF
v_call: TRBV7-2; d_call: NA; j_call: TRBJ2-3; clone_size: NA; cdr3_length: 16; cdr3_nt: TGTGCCAGCAGCTCCGCCGAGGTCTATGTCACAGATACGCAGTATTTT; cdr3_aa: CASSSAEVYVTDTQYF
v_call: TRBV7-2; d_call: TRBD2; j_call: TRBJ2-5; clone_size: NA; cdr3_length: 13; cdr3_nt: TGTGCCAGCAGCCCGGGAGGGAAAGAGACCCAGTACTTC; cdr3_aa: CASSPGGKETQYF
v_call: TRBV15; d_call: NA; j_call: TRBJ2-5; clone_size: few; cdr3_length: 14; cdr3_nt: TGTGCCACCAGCAGAGATCAAGGAGAGGAGACCCAGTACTTC; cdr3_aa: CATSRDQGEETQYF
v_call: TRBV6-2/TRBV6-3; d_call: NA; j_call: TRBJ2-7; clone_size: NA; cdr3_length: 11; cdr3_nt: TGTGCCAGCAGTTACTTGGACGAGCAGTACTTC; cdr3_aa: CASSYLDEQYF
v_call: TRBV29-1; d_call: NA; j_call: TRBJ1-1; clone_size: many; cdr3_length: 10; cdr3_nt: TGCAGCGTCCTCCGAACTGAAGCTTTCTTT; cdr3_aa: CSVLRTEAFF
v_call: TRBV28; d_call: TRBD1; j_call: TRBJ1-5; clone_size: NA; cdr3_length: 15; cdr3_nt: TGTGCCAGCAGTTTGTTCCAGGGGGTCAATCAGCCCCAGCATTTT; cdr3_aa: CASSLFQGVNQPQHF
v_call: TRBV2; d_call: NA; j_call: TRBJ2-1; clone_size: NA; cdr3_length: 13; cdr3_nt: TGTGCCAGCAGTGTACCAGCCTACAATGAGCAGTTCTTC; cdr3_aa: CASSVPAYNEQFF
v_call: TRBV7-9; d_call: NA; j_call: TRBJ1-1; clone_size: few; cdr3_length: 15; cdr3_nt: TGTGCCAGCAGCCCCCACGACGGACCGAACACTGAAGCTTTCTTT; cdr3_aa: CASSPHDGPNTEAFF
v_call: TRBV12-3/TRBV12-4; d_call: NA; j_call: TRBJ1-1; clone_size: NA; cdr3_length: 15; cdr3_nt: TGTGCCAGCAGTTTAGTCCAGGGGAGGATCACTGAAGCTTTCTTT; cdr3_aa: CASSLVQGRITEAFF
v_call: TRBV20-1; d_call: NA; j_call: TRBJ2-3; clone_size: NA; cdr3_length: 15; cdr3_nt: TGCAGTGCTATAGGAGGGAGGATGCAGGGAGATACGCAGTATTTT; cdr3_aa: CSAIGGRMQGDTQYF
v_call: TRBV15; d_call: NA; j_call: TRBJ1-4; clone_size: many; cdr3_length: 15; cdr3_nt: TGTGCCACCAGCAGAGGACAGGCGGTAGAAGAAAAACTGTTTTTT; cdr3_aa: CATSRGQAVEEKLFF
v_call: TRBV7-8; d_call: TRBD1; j_call: TRBJ2-5; clone_size: NA; cdr3_length: 16; cdr3_nt: TGTGCCAGCAGCTTAGTAGGACAGGGGGTAGGGGAGACCCAGTACTTC; cdr3_aa: CASSLVGQGVGETQYF